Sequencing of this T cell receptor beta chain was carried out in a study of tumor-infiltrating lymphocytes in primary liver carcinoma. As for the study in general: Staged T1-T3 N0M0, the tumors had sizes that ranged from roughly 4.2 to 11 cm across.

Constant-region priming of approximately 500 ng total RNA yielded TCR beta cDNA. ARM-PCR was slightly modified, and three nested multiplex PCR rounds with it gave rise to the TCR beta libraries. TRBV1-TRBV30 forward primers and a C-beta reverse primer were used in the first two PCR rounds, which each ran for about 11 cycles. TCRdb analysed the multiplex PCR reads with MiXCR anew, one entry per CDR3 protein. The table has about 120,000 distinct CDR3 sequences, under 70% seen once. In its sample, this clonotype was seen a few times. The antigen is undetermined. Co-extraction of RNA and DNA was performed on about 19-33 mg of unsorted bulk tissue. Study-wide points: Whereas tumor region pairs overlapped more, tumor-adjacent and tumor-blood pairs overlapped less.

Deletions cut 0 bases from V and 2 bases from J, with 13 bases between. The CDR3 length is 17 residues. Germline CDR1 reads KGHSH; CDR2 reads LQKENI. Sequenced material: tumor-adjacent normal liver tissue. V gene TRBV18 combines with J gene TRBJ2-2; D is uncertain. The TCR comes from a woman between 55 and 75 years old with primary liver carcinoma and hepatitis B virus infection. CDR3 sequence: CASSPPSVRPNTGELFF. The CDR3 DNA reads TGTGCCAGCTCACCACCTTCCGTCCGACCCAACACCGGGGAGCTGTTTTTT.